A selection of T cell receptor beta chains follows, all from one sample in a study of CD8 T cells in Susac syndrome. A single record per CDR3 protein comes from TCRdb applying MiXCR to the immunoSEQ multiplex PCR reads. The sample shows approximately 120,000 distinct CDR3 sequences, more than 85% of them seen only once. Sequencing input: CD8+ T cells from PBMCs. The receptor source for this set is a human donor with multiple sclerosis. Both conserved end residues are part of each CDR3. The order of the fields is CDR3 DNA, CDR3 protein, V gene, D gene, J gene, clone size. The D gene is left open where the match is weak. A row's size may be missing; if present it is once, few, many or a size class.

TGTGCCAGCAGTTTACGACAGGGGGGCTATGGCTACACCTTC | CASSLRQGGYGYTF | TRBV28 | TRBD1 | TRBJ1-2 | -
TGTGCCAGCAGCCCGATAGCGGGAGGGCCCACAGATACGCAGTATTTT | CASSPIAGGPTDTQYF | TRBV14 | TRBD2 | TRBJ2-3 | -
TGTGCCACCAGTGATTTTCCTAGCGGGAGGATGACCGGGGAGCTGTTTTTT | CATSDFPSGRMTGELFF | TRBV24-1 | TRBD2 | TRBJ2-2 | -
TGCAGCGTTGAAGATCTTCCGGGCACCTCTTCCCCGGGCTACAATGAGCAGTTCTTC | CSVEDLPGTSSPGYNEQFF | TRBV29-1 | - | TRBJ2-1 | -
TGTGCCAGCAGCGTAGGGGACAGCATGAACACTGAAGCTTTCTTT | CASSVGDSMNTEAFF | TRBV9 | TRBD1 | TRBJ1-1 | -
TGTGCCAGCAGTTTCGACAGGGTTGCTGAAGCTTTCTTT | CASSFDRVAEAFF | TRBV12-3/TRBV12-4 | TRBD1 | TRBJ1-1 | -
TGTGCCAGTAGCCACCGTGGGACAGGGGTTTACGAGCAGTACTTC | CASSHRGTGVYEQYF | TRBV19 | TRBD1 | TRBJ2-7 | -
TGTGCCAGCTCTCTCGAGTACCAAGAGACCCAGTACTTC | CASSLEYQETQYF | TRBV27 | - | TRBJ2-5 | -
TGTGCCAGCAGTCGTTCCGGGACAGAATATAATTCACCCCTCCACTTT | CASSRSGTEYNSPLHF | TRBV28 | TRBD1 | TRBJ1-6 | -
TGTGCCAGCAGCTTAATCGGGGGAGGTACTGAAGCTTTCTTT | CASSLIGGGTEAFF | TRBV7-3 | - | TRBJ1-1 | -
TGTGCCAGCAGCGCCGGGGGGGCGGGTGATACGCAGTATTTT | CASSAGGAGDTQYF | TRBV11-2 | TRBD2 | TRBJ2-3 | -
TGTGCCAGCAGCTTGGACAGTGGCAAAAACATTCAGTACTTC | CASSLDSGKNIQYF | TRBV5-4 | - | TRBJ2-4 | -
TGTGCCAGCAGCTCCCGACTAGCGGGAGGGCTTTTCAATGAGCAGTTCTTC | CASSSRLAGGLFNEQFF | TRBV5-5 | TRBD2 | TRBJ2-1 | -
TGTGCCAGCAGTTATGACAACAAAGGCCAGGGCGGGAACACTGAAGCTTTCTTT | CASSYDNKGQGGNTEAFF | TRBV6-2/TRBV6-3 | - | TRBJ1-1 | -
TGTGCCAGCAGCTACTCCGGGACTAGCGGCTACAATGAGCAGTTCTTC | CASSYSGTSGYNEQFF | TRBV7-9 | TRBD2 | TRBJ2-1 | -
TGTGCCAGCAGCTTGGCGGGCAGGGTGACTGAAGCTTTCTTT | CASSLAGRVTEAFF | TRBV5-6 | - | TRBJ1-1 | -
TGCAGTGCTAGAGACCCCGACTACTCCTACAATGAGCAGTTCTTC | CSARDPDYSYNEQFF | TRBV20-1 | - | TRBJ2-1 | -
TGCGCCAGCAGCTTGTCGGAGGGGACCGGCGCCACCGGGGAGCTGTTTTTT | CASSLSEGTGATGELFF | TRBV5-1 | - | TRBJ2-2 | once
TGTGCCAGCAGCCTGGAAAGATATACGCAGTATTTT | CASSLERYTQYF | TRBV9 | - | TRBJ2-3 | -
TGCGCCAGCAGTCCCCGTCCTCCCGGGACAGATTATCAGCCCCAGCATTTT | CASSPRPPGTDYQPQHF | TRBV4-1 | TRBD1 | TRBJ1-5 | -
TGCAGCGTTGAAGGATCGGACGGGAGATCGAACACTGAAGCTTTCTTT | CSVEGSDGRSNTEAFF | TRBV29-1 | - | TRBJ1-1 | -
TGTGCCAGCAGTTCCCGGATCACGGCTAGGGATACGCAGTATTTT | CASSSRITARDTQYF | TRBV25-1 | - | TRBJ2-3 | -
TGTGCCAGCAGTGAGGTAGGGGGGTATGAGCCCCAGCATTTT | CASSEVGGYEPQHF | TRBV25-1 | - | TRBJ1-5 | once
TGCGCCAGCAGCCTAAGACAGGGTGAAGGAAACACCATATATTTT | CASSLRQGEGNTIYF | TRBV10-2 | TRBD1 | TRBJ1-3 | -
TGTGCCAGCAGCTTAGTTTTTGACAGGGTGGCCGGGGAGCTGTTTTTT | CASSLVFDRVAGELFF | TRBV11-2 | TRBD1 | TRBJ2-2 | -